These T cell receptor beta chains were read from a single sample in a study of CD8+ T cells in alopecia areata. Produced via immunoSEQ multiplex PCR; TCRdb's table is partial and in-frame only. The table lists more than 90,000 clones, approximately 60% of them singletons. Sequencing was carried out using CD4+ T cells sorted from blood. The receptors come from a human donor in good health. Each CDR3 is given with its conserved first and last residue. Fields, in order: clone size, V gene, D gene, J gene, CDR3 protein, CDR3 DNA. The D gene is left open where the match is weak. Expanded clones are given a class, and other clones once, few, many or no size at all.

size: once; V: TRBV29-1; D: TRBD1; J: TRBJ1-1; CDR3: CSAHPTGGHTEAFF; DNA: TGCAGTGCCCACCCGACAGGGGGGCACACTGAAGCTTTCTTT
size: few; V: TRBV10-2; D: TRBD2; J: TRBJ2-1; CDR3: CASSEGSGRHEQFF; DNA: TGCGCCAGCAGTGAAGGTAGCGGGCGTCATGAGCAGTTCTTC
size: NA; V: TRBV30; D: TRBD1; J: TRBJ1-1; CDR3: CAWRTGQATEAFF; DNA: TGTGCCTGGAGGACAGGGCAGGCCACTGAAGCTTTCTTT
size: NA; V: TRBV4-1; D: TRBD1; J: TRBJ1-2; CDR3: CASSQGTGKYGYTF; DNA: TGCGCCAGCAGCCAAGGGACAGGGAAGTATGGCTACACCTTC
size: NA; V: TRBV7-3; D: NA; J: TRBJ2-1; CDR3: CASSLARLGEQFF; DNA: TGTGCCAGCAGCTTAGCGCGGCTCGGTGAGCAGTTCTTC
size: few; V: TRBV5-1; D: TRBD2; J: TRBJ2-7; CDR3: CASSLSSGGHEQYF; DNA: TGCGCCAGCAGCTTGTCCAGCGGGGGTCACGAGCAGTACTTC
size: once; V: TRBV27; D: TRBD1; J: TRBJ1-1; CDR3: CASRVRRQGAPGEAFF; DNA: TGTGCCAGCAGGGTAAGGCGGCAGGGGGCGCCCGGTGAAGCTTTCTTT
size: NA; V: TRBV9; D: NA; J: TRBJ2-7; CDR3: CASSVGWGEGEQYF; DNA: TGTGCCAGCAGCGTAGGGTGGGGAGAGGGAGAGCAGTACTTC
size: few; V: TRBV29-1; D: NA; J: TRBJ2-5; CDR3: CSVDLNTLGETQYF; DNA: TGCAGCGTTGATTTAAACACACTGGGGGAGACCCAGTACTTC
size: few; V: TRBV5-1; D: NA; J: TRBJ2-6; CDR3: CASSPRETLSSGANVLTF; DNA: TGCGCCAGCAGCCCGCGAGAGACCCTAAGCTCTGGGGCCAACGTCCTGACTTTC
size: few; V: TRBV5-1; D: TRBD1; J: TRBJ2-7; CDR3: CASSPGDRVTYEQYF; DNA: TGCGCCAGCAGCCCCGGGGACAGGGTCACCTACGAGCAGTACTTC
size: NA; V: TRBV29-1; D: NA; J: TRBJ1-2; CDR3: CSVGGRQETDSNYGYTF; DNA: TGCAGCGTTGGGGGACGACAGGAAACGGACTCAAACTATGGCTACACCTTC
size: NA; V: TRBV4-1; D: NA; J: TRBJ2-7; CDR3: CASSQQMGSSYEQYF; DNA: TGCGCCAGCAGCCAACAAATGGGGAGCTCCTACGAGCAGTACTTC
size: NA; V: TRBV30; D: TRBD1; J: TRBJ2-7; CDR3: CAWSRGSGGGYEQYF; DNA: TGTGCCTGGAGTCGCGGGTCAGGGGGCGGCTACGAGCAGTACTTC
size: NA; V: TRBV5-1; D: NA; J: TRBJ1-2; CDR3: CASSSSDSFGYTF; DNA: TGCGCCAGCAGCTCCTCGGACAGTTTTGGCTACACCTTC
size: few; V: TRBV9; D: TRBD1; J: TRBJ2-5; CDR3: CASSLDRGDRTQYF; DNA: TGTGCCAGCAGCCTCGACAGGGGGGACAGGACCCAGTACTTC
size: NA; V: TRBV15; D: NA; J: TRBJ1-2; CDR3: CATSRDGDSLTNYGYTF; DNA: TGTGCCACCAGCAGAGATGGAGACAGCCTCACTAACTATGGCTACACCTTC
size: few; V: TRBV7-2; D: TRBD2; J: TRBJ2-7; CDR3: CASSLSSGPLKAYEQYF; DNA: TGTGCCAGCAGCTTGTCTAGCGGGCCTCTAAAAGCCTACGAGCAGTACTTC
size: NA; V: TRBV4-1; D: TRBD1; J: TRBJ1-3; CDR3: CASSLQGGNTIYF; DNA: TGCGCCAGCAGCCTACAGGGGGGAAACACCATATATTTT
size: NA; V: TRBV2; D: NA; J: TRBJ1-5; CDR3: CASSEVTLPPQHF; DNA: TGTGCCAGCAGCGAGGTAACACTCCCACCCCAGCATTTT
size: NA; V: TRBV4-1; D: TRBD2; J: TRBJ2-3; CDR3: CASSQEVLAGTTDTQYF; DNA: TGCGCCAGCAGCCAAGAGGTACTAGCGGGGACCACAGATACGCAGTATTTT
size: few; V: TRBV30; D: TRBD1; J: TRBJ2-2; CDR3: CAWSSGTGTGGELFF; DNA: TGTGCCTGGAGTTCCGGGACAGGGACAGGCGGGGAGCTGTTTTTT
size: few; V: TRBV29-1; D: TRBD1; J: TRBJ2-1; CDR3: CSARTGRYNEQFF; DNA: TGCAGCGCCCGGACAGGACGATACAATGAGCAGTTCTTC
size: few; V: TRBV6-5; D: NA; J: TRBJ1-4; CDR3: CASRQTATNEKLFF; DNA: TGTGCCAGCAGGCAGACAGCAACTAATGAAAAACTGTTTTTT
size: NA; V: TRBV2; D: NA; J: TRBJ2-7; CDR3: CASGRPRPYEQYF; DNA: TGTGCCAGTGGACGGCCCCGGCCCTACGAGCAGTACTTC
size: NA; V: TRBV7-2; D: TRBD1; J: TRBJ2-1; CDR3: CASSQYGTGRYNEQFF; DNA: TGTGCCAGCAGCCAATACGGGACAGGAAGATACAATGAGCAGTTCTTC
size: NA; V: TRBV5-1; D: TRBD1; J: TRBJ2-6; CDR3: CASSQGQRVAGANVLTF; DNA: TGCGCCAGCAGCCAGGGACAGCGCGTAGCTGGGGCCAACGTCCTGACTTTC
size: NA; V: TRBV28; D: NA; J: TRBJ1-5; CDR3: CAAGGGNQPQHF; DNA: TGTGCAGCGGGCGGGGGCAATCAGCCCCAGCATTTT
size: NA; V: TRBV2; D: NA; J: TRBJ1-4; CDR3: CASSVNDPLRVKLFF; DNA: TGTGCCAGCAGTGTGAACGATCCTCTGCGTGTAAAACTGTTTTTT
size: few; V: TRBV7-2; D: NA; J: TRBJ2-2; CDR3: CASSFTGTSVTGELFF; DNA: TGTGCCAGCAGCTTCACCGGGACAAGCGTCACCGGGGAGCTGTTTTTT
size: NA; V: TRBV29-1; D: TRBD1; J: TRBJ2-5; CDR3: CSVPPSGGTGRSETQYF; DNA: TGCAGCGTGCCCCCATCAGGTGGGACAGGGCGGTCGGAGACCCAGTACTTC
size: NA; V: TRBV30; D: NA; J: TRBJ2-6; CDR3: CAWSGKGSGANVLTF; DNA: TGTGCCTGGAGTGGGAAGGGGTCTGGGGCCAACGTCCTGACTTTC
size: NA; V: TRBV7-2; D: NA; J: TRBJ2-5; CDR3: CASSFRARQGETQYF; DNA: TGTGCCAGCAGCTTCAGAGCGAGGCAGGGAGAGACCCAGTACTTC